This T cell receptor (beta chain) is from a study of T cell responses to AZD1222 COVID-19 vaccine (dated by TCRdb to about 2021). About the full investigation: A total of more than 230 trial participants underwent TCR sequencing, of whom about 200 received two doses of AZD1222 and some 26 received two doses of the MenACWY control vaccine. Trial participants were enrolled by age into 18-55, 56-69 and 70-plus year subgroups, with roughly 160, 29 and 62 TCR-sequenced participants respectively.

Here is what the overall study found, with its caveats: Nearly half of unique spike-specific TCRs reportedly recognized epitopes outside regions mutated in the B.1.351 and B.1.1.7 variants. After two AZD1222 doses, spike-specific TCR breadth and depth were significantly higher than at day 0 and than in MenACWY recipients. Because no samples from the day 14 peak response were available, repertoires could be characterized only after the peak T cell response. Conclusions about previously exposed vaccinees are limited because only six or seven AZD1222 recipients were SARS-CoV-2 seropositive at baseline. Most participants were white British and females outnumbered males, and the authors suggested that clonal diversity may have been underestimated. The vaccine-associated CD4 TCRs covered the entire spike protein, and the dominant responses fell in regions 160-218 and 743-854. The 56-69-year group was small, and its depth increase did not reach significance, likely because of low power.

V is pared back by 3 bases and J by 8 bases, with 5 bases lying between the germline termini. From the cysteine through the phenylalanine, the CDR3 covers 11 amino acids. The CDR3 DNA has 33 bases and is translated from base 1. Per the publication, the time point label means: about 28 days (+/-7) after the second vaccine dose. AZD1222 recipients given second doses at about 4 weeks or at about 12 weeks were pooled, since spike-specific TCR depth and breadth were not found to differ between the two schedules. Samples from vaccinated people were obtained from the UK trials COV001 and COV002, which included a single-blind randomized controlled phase 2/3 trial of AZD1222 (ChAdOx1 nCoV-19) in healthy adults. Trial participant PBMC samples were collected at day 0 and day 28 after the second dose for TCRbeta chain sequencing. With respect to this clone: Its cognate antigen has yet to be identified. Base quality data are lacking; no much larger clone is found one base away.

The CDR3 regions of human TCRbeta chains were subjected to immunosequencing. In the paper's pipeline: TCRs in the repertoires were compared against a reference library of SARS-CoV-2-specific TCRs that had been generated with the MIRA antigen-specificity platform. Breadth meant the fraction of unique TCRs that were SARS-CoV-2-associated, whereas depth meant the fraction of total T cells that were SARS-CoV-2-associated. Using the MIRA data, each spike-specific TCR was assigned both to the spike region to which the TCR was reactive and to a CD4 or CD8 class. Log10-transformed breadth and depth values were compared by one-way ANOVA with Sidak's multiple comparisons tests. In TCRdb, the immuneACCESS table is reduced to in-frame sequences with V and J assigned. These tables do not hold every clone; where another copy was compared, an unresolved V gene accounts for under half, and the others remain unexplained. V, J and clone size reflect that table, while D and trimming were determined from the DNA. A total of 60,000 to 95,000 clones appear in this sample, about nine tenths of them only once. The biggest ten clones account for 18% of the sample.

Here the chain combines TRBV12-3 or TRBV12-4 and TRBJ2-1; the D gene cannot be resolved reliably. The sequence was obtained from an adult who received the AZD1222 COVID-19 vaccine. Material: peripheral blood, obtained 28 days after the second AZD1222 dose. The DNA reads as follows: TGTGCCAGCAGTTTGGAGCATGAGCAGTTCTTC. Its product reads: CASSLEHEQFF.